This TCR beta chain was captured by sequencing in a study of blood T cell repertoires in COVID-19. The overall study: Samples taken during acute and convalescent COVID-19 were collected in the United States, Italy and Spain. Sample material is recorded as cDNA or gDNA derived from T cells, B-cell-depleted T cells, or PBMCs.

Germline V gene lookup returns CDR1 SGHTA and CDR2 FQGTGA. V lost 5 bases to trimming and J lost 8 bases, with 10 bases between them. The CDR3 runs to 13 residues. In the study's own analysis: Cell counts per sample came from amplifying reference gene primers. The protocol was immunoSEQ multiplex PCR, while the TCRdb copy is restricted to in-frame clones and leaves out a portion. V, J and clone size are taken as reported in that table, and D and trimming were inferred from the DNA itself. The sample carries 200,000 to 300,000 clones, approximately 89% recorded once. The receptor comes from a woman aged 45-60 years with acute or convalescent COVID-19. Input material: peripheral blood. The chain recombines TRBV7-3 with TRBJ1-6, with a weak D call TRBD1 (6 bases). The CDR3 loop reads CASSIGGDSPLHF. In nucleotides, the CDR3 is TGTGCCAGCAGCATAGGGGGGGATTCACCCCTCCACTTT. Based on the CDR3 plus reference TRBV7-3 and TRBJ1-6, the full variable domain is GAGVSQTPSNKVTEKGKYVELRCDPISGHTALYWYRQSLGQGPEFLIYFQGTGAADDSGLPNDRFFAVRPEGSVSTLKIQRTERGDSAVYLCASSIGGDSPLHFGNGTRLTVT.